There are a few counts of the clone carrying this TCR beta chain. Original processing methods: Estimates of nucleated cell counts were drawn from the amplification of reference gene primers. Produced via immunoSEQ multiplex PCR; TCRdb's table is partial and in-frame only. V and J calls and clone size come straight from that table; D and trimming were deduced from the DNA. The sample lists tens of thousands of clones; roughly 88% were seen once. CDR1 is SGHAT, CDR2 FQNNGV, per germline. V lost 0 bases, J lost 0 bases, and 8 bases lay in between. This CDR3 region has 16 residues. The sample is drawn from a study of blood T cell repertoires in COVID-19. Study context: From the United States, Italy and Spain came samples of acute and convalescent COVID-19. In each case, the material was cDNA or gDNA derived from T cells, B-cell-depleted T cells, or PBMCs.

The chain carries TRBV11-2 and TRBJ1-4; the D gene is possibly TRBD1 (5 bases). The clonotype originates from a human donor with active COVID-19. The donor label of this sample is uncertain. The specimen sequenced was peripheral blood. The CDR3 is CASSLDDRTTNEKLFF. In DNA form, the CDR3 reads TGTGCCAGCAGCTTAGACGACAGAACAACTAATGAAAAACTGTTTTTT.